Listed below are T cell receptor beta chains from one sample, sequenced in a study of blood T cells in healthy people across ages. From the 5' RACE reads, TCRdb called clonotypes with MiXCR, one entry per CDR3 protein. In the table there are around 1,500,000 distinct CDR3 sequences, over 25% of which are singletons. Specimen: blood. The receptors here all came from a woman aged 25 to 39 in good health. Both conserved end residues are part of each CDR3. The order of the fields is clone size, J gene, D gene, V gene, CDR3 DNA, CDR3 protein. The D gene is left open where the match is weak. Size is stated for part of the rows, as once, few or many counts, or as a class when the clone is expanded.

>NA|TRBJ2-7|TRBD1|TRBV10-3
TGTGCCATCAGTGGCCGGGACAGGGACTACGAGCAGTACTTC
CAISGRDRDYEQYF
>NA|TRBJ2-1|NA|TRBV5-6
TGTGCCTGCAGCTTTCTCATGGGGGCAGTCAATGAGCAGTTCTTC
CACSFLMGAVNEQFF
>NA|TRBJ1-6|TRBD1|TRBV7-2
TGTGCCAGCAGCTTAGGGACAGGGACTCGGATCTCACCCCTCCACTTT
CASSLGTGTRISPLHF
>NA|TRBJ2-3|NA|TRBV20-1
TGCAGTGCTAGAATGGGGGGGGCCACAGATACGCAGTATTTT
CSARMGGATDTQYF
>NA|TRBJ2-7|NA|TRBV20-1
TGCAGTGCTAGAGGGCAGCCTCTAGAAGGCTACGAGCAGTACTTC
CSARGQPLEGYEQYF
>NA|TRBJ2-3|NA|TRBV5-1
TGCGCCAGCAGCACTTCAGCGGATACGCAGTATTTT
CASSTSADTQYF
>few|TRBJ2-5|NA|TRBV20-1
TGCAGTGCCCTGGGAGGGGGGAGGAAAGAGACCCAGTACTTC
CSALGGGRKETQYF
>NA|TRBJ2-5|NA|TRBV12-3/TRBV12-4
TGTGCCAGCAGCTCCGAGTTAGGCGGGAACCAAGAGACCCAGTACTTC
CASSSELGGNQETQYF
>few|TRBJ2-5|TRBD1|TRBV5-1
TGCGCCAGCAGCTTGGAAGACGTGGGGGACAGAGAGACCCAGTACTTC
CASSLEDVGDRETQYF
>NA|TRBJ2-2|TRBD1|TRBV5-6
TGTGCCAGCAGCCTGGGGACAGGGATTAACACCGGGGAGCTGTTTTTT
CASSLGTGINTGELFF
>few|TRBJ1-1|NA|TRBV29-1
TGCAGCGTTCCCGCCCCCATGAACACTGAAGCTTTCTTT
CSVPAPMNTEAFF
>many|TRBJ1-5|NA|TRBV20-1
TGCAGTGCTAGGTCTACAGGGAATCAGCCCCAGCATTTT
CSARSTGNQPQHF
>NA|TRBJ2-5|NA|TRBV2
TGTGCCAGCAGTGCGTCTAGCGAGACGACCCAGTACTTC
CASSASSETTQYF
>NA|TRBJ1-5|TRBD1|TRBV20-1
TGCAGTGCAAGCGGGGGGACAGGGGATAGCAATCAGCCCCAGCATTTT
CSASGGTGDSNQPQHF
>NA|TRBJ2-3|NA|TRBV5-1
TGCGCCAGCAGCACTAATAGAGAGGGGCTCTTAGATACGCAGTATTTT
CASSTNREGLLDTQYF
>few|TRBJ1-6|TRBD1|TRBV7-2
TGTGCCAGCAGCTTCCGCAGTGGGGGACAGGGAAATTCACCCCTCCACTTT
CASSFRSGGQGNSPLHF
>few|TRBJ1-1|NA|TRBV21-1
TGTGCCAGCAGCAAAGAATGGACAGGGAACACTGAAGCTTTCTTT
CASSKEWTGNTEAFF
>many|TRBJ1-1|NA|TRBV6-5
TGTGCCAGCAGTAACCAGGGTAACACTGAAGCTTTCTTT
CASSNQGNTEAFF
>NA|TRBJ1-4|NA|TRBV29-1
TGCAGCGTTCGTGTTCGGGCCGGATCGAATGAAAAACTGTTTTTT
CSVRVRAGSNEKLFF
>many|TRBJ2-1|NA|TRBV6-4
TGTGCCAGCATATCTGCCGGGGGACGGGTGTTCTTC
CASISAGGRVFF